One sample yielded the 27 T cell receptor beta chains listed below, sequenced in a study of OX40 agonist ivuxolimab in advanced cancers. Repertoires were generated with immunoSEQ multiplex PCR, while TCRdb's copy carries only in-frame clones and drops some. The table lists about 99,000 clones, roughly nine tenths of them singletons. Source: CD4+ or CD8+ T cells sorted from blood, taken in a trial of the OX40 agonist ivuxolimab. These receptors were obtained from an adult with an advanced solid tumor such as melanoma, head and neck, liver or kidney cancer.

The chain couples TRBV7-8 to TRBJ1-2; 8 bases are shared with TRBD1. The CDR3 is made up of 14 amino acids. Germline V lookup: CDR1 SGHVS, CDR2 FQNEAQ. V trimming: 1 base; J trimming: 8 bases; junction bases outside the gene matches: 6. This CDR3 is CASSLDQGAWGYTF. The CDR3 DNA sequence: TGTGCCAGCAGCTTAGATCAGGGGGCGTGGGGCTACACCTTC.

This chain joins TRBV6-1 and TRBJ2-7, with 7 bases that match TRBD1. Germline values: CDR1 MNHNS, CDR2 SASEGT. J gave up 5 bases and V 0 bases, and 16 bases lay outside the gene matches. The CDR3 sequence is 18 residues long. The CDR3 nucleotides are TGTGCCAGCAGTGAAGCTCCTACAGGGGCCAGAACCGTGGACGAGCAGTACTTC. Its protein product is CASSEAPTGARTVDEQYF.

This chain connects TRBV30 to TRBJ2-1; the D is unclear. Trimming removed 4 bases at V and 4 bases at J, with 17 bases between. The CDR3 has 15 amino acids. The germline CDR1 and CDR2 sequences are GTSNPN and SVGIG (reference sequence). The CDR3 DNA reads TGTGCCTGGACTTTAAGGGATTTCTGGTACAATGAGCAGTTCTTC. This translates into CAWTLRDFWYNEQFF.

The J gene is TRBJ1-1, the V gene TRBV9, with 7 bases identical to TRBD1. Germline V gene sequence: CDR1 SGDLS, CDR2 YYNGEE. V was clipped by 4 bases and J by 4 bases; unmatched bases: 7. CDR3 length: 14 amino acids. CDR3 sequence (DNA): TGTGCCAGCAGCATAGCGGGACAGAGCACTGAAGCTTTCTTT. Protein product: CASSIAGQSTEAFF.

This clone was picked up a small number of times. This chain joins TRBV7-6 and TRBJ2-5; 9 bases line up with TRBD1. The CDR3 totals 15 residues. Unmatched junction bases numbered 8, after V lost 5 bases and J lost 4 bases. Germline V gene data show CDR1 as SGHVS and CDR2 as FNYEAQ. Written as DNA, the CDR3 is TGTGCCAGCAGCCTGGGACAGGGTCGGACAGAGACCCAGTACTTC. The encoded protein is CASSLGQGRTETQYF. Full variable domain (rest looked up from reference TRBV7-6 and TRBJ2-5): GAGVSQSPRYKVTKRGQDVALRCDPISGHVSLYWYRQALGQGPEFLTYFNYEAQQDKSGLPNDRFSAERPEGSISTLTIQRTEQRDSAMYRCASSLGQGRTETQYFGPGTRLLVL.

The J gene is TRBJ1-3, the V gene TRBV5-1; 8 bases fit TRBD1. From germline, CDR1 is SGHRS and CDR2 YFSETQ. V lost 4 bases and J lost 7; bases outside the gene matches: 7. The CDR3 has 14 amino acids. CDR3 in amino acids: CASSRTGLGNTIYF. In DNA, the CDR3 is TGCGCCAGCAGCCGGACAGGGTTGGGGAACACCATATATTTT.

This clone was seen only once. The CDR3: CASRLTSGRSDEQFF. As DNA, the CDR3 is TGTGCCAGCAGGTTGACTAGCGGGAGATCCGATGAGCAGTTCTTC. The chain is built from TRBV7-2 and TRBJ2-1; 12 bases align to TRBD2. The V gene end was trimmed by 6 bases and the J gene end by 8 bases; junction bases not matched to a gene: 8. The CDR3 spans 15 residues. CDR1 SGHTA and CDR2 FQGNSA come from the germline V gene.

A single count supports this clone. The rearrangement joins TRBV5-1 to TRBJ1-3, with D possibly being TRBD1 (5 bases). Trimming took off 0 bases at V and 4 bases at J, with 8 bases between the two ends. Germline V gene data show CDR1 as SGHRS and CDR2 as YFSETQ. The CDR3 sequence is 14 residues long. The DNA for the CDR3 is TGCGCCAGCAGCTTGGGTGGGGACGGAAACACCATATATTTT. Protein product: CASSLGGDGNTIYF.

This clone came up once. The V call is TRBV18, the J call TRBJ2-7, with 11 nucleotides matching TRBD2. V lost 1 base, J lost 1 base, and 6 bases stayed unmatched. Germline-derived CDR1 and CDR2 are KGHSH and LQKENI. The length of the CDR3 is 17 residues. CDR3 in amino acids: CASSPRLTSGTSYEQYF. The CDR3 region has the DNA TGTGCCAGCTCACCACGCCTGACTAGCGGGACTTCCTACGAGCAGTACTTC.

V usage is TRBV2 and J usage is TRBJ2-3, with 8 bases aligning to TRBD2. The CDR3 sequence is 16 residues long. Germline V gene data show CDR1 as SNHLY and CDR2 as FYNNEI. V lost 1 base, J lost 4 bases, and 7 bases stayed unmatched. The CDR3 protein is CASSEVSGSLSDTQYF. As DNA, the CDR3 is TGTGCCAGCAGTGAAGTGAGCGGGAGTCTTTCAGATACGCAGTATTTT.

The chain employs TRBV11-2 and TRBJ2-3; D may be TRBD2 (5 bases). The length of the CDR3 is 13 residues. Germline assignment: CDR1 SGHAT and CDR2 FQNNGV. V lost 5 bases to trimming and J lost 3 bases, with 9 bases between them. The CDR3 protein is CASSTRGTDTQYF. The DNA for the CDR3 is TGTGCCAGCAGCACTCGGGGAACAGATACGCAGTATTTT.

The chain is built from TRBV21-1 and TRBJ2-5; the table's D call TRBD2 went unverified against the DNA. TRBV21-1 is designated a pseudogene. The CDR3 has 14 amino acids. The CDR3 DNA reads as TGTGCCAGCAGCAAACGAAAGCCGCAAGAGACCCAGTACTTC. Amino acid sequence: CASSKRKPQETQYF.

V usage is TRBV4-1 and J usage is TRBJ1-1; D unresolved. Looked up from germline, CDR1 is MGHRA and CDR2 is YSYEKL. The CDR3 length is 14 residues. V dropped 3 bases and J dropped 1 base, with 9 bases sitting between them. CDR3 DNA: TGCGCCAGCAGCCAGGGAGTTCCGAACACTGAAGCTTTCTTT. The encoded protein is CASSQGVPNTEAFF.

DNA of the CDR3: TGTGCCAGCAGTTTCTCCGGACAGGGGGCGTCCGGGGAGCTGTTTTTT. Translated: CASSFSGQGASGELFF. V is TRBV27 and J is TRBJ2-2; 11 bases align to TRBD1. V gave up 3 bases and J gave up 6 bases; unmatched junction bases: 6. This CDR3 comprises 16 residues. Germline CDR1 reads MNHEY; CDR2 reads SMNVEV (reference sequence).

The rearrangement joins TRBV4-1 to TRBJ1-3; a possible D gene is TRBD1 (5 bases). V lost 4 bases to trimming and J lost 0 bases, with 10 bases between them. CDR1 and CDR2 (germline): MGHRA, YSYEKL. The CDR3 length is 15 residues. CDR3 in DNA: TGCGCCAGCAGCCTAGACAGCAACTCTGGAAACACCATATATTTT. Translated: CASSLDSNSGNTIYF.

The rearrangement joins TRBV19 to TRBJ1-2; perhaps TRBD1 as D (5 bases). Germline loops: CDR1 LNHDA, CDR2 SQIVND (reference sequence). The CDR3 runs 15 residues. With 5 bases removed from V and 2 bases from J, the gap between germline ends came to 15 bases. The CDR3 here is CASSSGGAPNYGYTF. The CDR3, as DNA: TGTGCCAGTAGTTCCGGGGGTGCCCCGAACTATGGCTACACCTTC.

This chain links TRBV2 with TRBJ2-3; no reliable D call. The germline CDR1 and CDR2 sequences are SNHLY and FYNNEI. V was clipped by 4 bases and J by 4 bases, with 6 bases between them. The CDR3 sequence is 12 residues long. The CDR3 nucleotides read TGTGCCAGCAGTGGTTACTCAGATACGCAGTATTTT. Its protein product is CASSGYSDTQYF.

V and J are TRBV6-4 and TRBJ1-5; TRBD1 matches 7 bases. From germline, CDR1 is MRHNA and CDR2 SNTAGT. The CDR3 totals 18 residues. J was trimmed by 5 bases and V by 8 bases; bases with no gene match: 21. CDR3: CASGERDRRSDPYQPQHF. The CDR3 DNA sequence: TGTGCCAGCGGGGAGAGGGACAGACGGTCGGATCCGTATCAGCCCCAGCATTTT.

The rearrangement joins TRBV5-8 to TRBJ2-3, with D possibly being TRBD1 (5 bases). Per germline, CDR1 SGHTS and CDR2 YDEGEE. This CDR3 is built from 14 residues. With 0 bases removed from V and 2 bases from J, the gap between germline ends came to 7 bases. The CDR3 protein is CASSLGRATDTQYF. The CDR3 DNA reads as TGTGCCAGCAGCTTGGGCAGGGCCACAGATACGCAGTATTTT. The variable domain in full, with the rest retrieved from reference TRBV5-8 and TRBJ2-3, is EAGVTQSPTHLIKTRGQQATLRCSPISGHTSVYWYQQALGLGLQFLLWYDEGEERNRGNFPPRFSGRQFPNYSSELNVNALELEDSALYLCASSLGRATDTQYFGPGTRLTVL.

The chain links TRBV18 to TRBJ2-5, with 9 bases that match TRBD1. This CDR3 contains 16 residues. Germline V lookup: CDR1 KGHSH, CDR2 LQKENI. Unmatched junction bases numbered 7, after V lost 0 bases and J lost 5 bases. The DNA for the CDR3 is TGTGCCAGCTCACCACCCTTAACAGGGGGCAGGGAGACCCAGTACTTC. Protein product: CASSPPLTGGRETQYF.

The V gene is TRBV4-3, the J gene TRBJ2-7; D unresolved. CDR3 size: 13 residues. Germline CDR1 LGHNA, CDR2 YSLEER. V was pared by 0 bases and J by 5 bases, with 8 bases between. In DNA form, the CDR3 reads TGCGCCAGCAGCCAAGAGGCATCTAACGAGCAGTACTTC. It yields the protein CASSQEASNEQYF.

This clone was seen a single time. V usage is TRBV9 and J usage is TRBJ2-1, with 9 bases fitting TRBD2. V trimming: 0 bases; J trimming: 0 bases; junction bases outside the gene matches: 4. Germline assignment: CDR1 SGDLS and CDR2 YYNGEE. This CDR3 has 17 residues. CDR3 in DNA: TGTGCCAGCAGCGTAGTCGGCGGGAGGGCCTCCTACAATGAGCAGTTCTTC. It codes for CASSVVGGRASYNEQFF.

This clone was counted a single time. CDR3 DNA: TGCAGTGCTAGACCCGATACGCAGTATTTT. This gives the protein CSARPDTQYF. The chain joins TRBV20-1 to TRBJ2-3; unclear D gene. CDR1 is DFQATT and CDR2 is SNEGSKA in the germline V gene (reference sequence). The CDR3 length is 10 residues. Trimming left V 2 bases short and J 6 bases short, with 3 bases between.

The CDR3 protein is CATRQGENTEAFF. The CDR3 nucleotides are TGTGCCACCAGGCAGGGAGAAAACACTGAAGCTTTCTTT. The chain couples TRBV7-9 to TRBJ1-1, with D possibly being TRBD1 (5 bases). V lost 10 bases and J lost 2, with 14 bases in between. The CDR3 spans 13 residues. CDR1 and CDR2 (germline): SEHNR, FQNEAQ (reference sequence). Supplemented by reference TRBV7-9 and TRBJ1-1, the full variable domain reads DTGVSQNPRHKITKRGQNVTFRCDPISEHNRLYWYRQTLGQGPEFLTYFQNEAQLEKSRLLSDRFSAERPKGSFSTLEIQRTEQGDSAMYLCATRQGENTEAFFGQGTRLTVV.

The J gene is TRBJ2-1, the V gene TRBV7-9; TRBD1 aligns across 8 bases. This CDR3 contains 16 residues. Germline CDR1 is SEHNR and CDR2 is FQNEAQ (reference sequence). The junction had 9 bases not matched to a gene; V was cut back by 5 bases and J by 3 bases. CDR3 residues: CASSLTGTGLYNEQFF. The DNA for the CDR3 is TGTGCCAGCAGCCTGACCGGGACAGGACTCTACAATGAGCAGTTCTTC.

CDR3 region: CASSLSTGLRGYTF. CDR3 nucleotides: TGTGCCAGCAGTTTGTCGACAGGGCTTCGGGGCTACACCTTC. The chain employs TRBV28 and TRBJ1-2; 7 nucleotides align to TRBD1. CDR3 length: 14 amino acids. CDR1 is MDHEN, CDR2 SYDVKM, per germline. Germline trimming cut 3 bases from V and 8 bases from J; bases unmatched to any gene: 9.

CDR3 in amino acids: CASSPRQGINTEAFF. The CDR3 DNA reads as TGTGCCAGCAGCCCTCGACAGGGAATAAACACTGAAGCTTTCTTT. The rearrangement uses TRBV7-9 and TRBJ1-1; 7 bases are a match to TRBD1. Trimming cost V 5 bases and J 2 bases; bases outside gene matches: 8. This CDR3 region has 15 residues. Looked up from germline, CDR1 is SEHNR and CDR2 is FQNEAQ (reference sequence).